The source of this T cell receptor beta chain is a study of blood T cells in healthy people across ages. The germline V and J ends were trimmed by 1 base and 7 bases, with 14 bases remaining between them. Per germline, CDR1 MNHNS and CDR2 SASEGT. This CDR3 is built from 14 residues. The second PCR ran 7 to 11 cycles with a sample-barcoded 5' primer and J-beta primers. TCRdb recomputed calls from the 5' RACE reads with MiXCR, one row per CDR3 protein. Of about 800,000 distinct CDR3 sequences in the sample, 58% were seen once. Every sample had a minimum of 6 million PBMCs isolated. The TCR originated in a man aged 25 to 40 in good health. The sequencing input was blood. The V gene is TRBV6-1, the J gene TRBJ2-7; possibly TRBD2 for D (7 bases). CDR3 sequence: CASSEVGLRGEQYF. CDR3 nucleotides: TGTGCCAGCAGTGAAGTGGGACTAAGGGGGGAGCAGTACTTC.